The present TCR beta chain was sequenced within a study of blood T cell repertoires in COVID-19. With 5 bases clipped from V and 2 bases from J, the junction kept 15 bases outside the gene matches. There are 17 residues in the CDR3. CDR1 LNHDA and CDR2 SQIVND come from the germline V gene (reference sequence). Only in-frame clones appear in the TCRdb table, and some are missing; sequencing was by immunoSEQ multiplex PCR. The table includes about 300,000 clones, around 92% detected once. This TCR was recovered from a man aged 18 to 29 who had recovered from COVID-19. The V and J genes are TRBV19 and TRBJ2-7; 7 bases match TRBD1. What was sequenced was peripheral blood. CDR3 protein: CASSAHGQVGLPYEQYF. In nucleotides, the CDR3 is TGTGCCAGTAGTGCCCATGGACAGGTTGGCCTACCCTACGAGCAGTACTTC.